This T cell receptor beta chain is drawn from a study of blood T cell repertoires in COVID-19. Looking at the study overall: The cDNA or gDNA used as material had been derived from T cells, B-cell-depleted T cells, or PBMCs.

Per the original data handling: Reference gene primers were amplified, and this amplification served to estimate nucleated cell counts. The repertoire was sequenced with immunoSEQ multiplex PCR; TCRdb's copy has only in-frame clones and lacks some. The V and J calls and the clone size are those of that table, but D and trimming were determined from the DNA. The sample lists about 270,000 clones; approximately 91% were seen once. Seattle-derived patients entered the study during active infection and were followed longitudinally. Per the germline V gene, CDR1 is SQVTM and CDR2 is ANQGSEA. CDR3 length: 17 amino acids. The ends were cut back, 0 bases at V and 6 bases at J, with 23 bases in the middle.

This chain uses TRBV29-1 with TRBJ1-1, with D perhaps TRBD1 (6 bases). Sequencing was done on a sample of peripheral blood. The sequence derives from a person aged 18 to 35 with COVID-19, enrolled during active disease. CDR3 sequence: CSVEDKIAGVSSPEAFF. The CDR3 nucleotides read TGCAGCGTTGAAGATAAGATCGCAGGGGTGAGTAGTCCTGAAGCTTTCTTT.